The sequence of this TCR beta chain was determined in a study of CD8+CD57+ T cells in acquired aplastic anemia. TCR beta VDJ and CDR3 were profiled, and genomic DNA was the template. TCRdb processed the reads anew with MiXCR; each CDR3 protein has one entry. The sample holds about 180,000 distinct CDR3 sequences; around 50% are singletons and the top ten take over 10%. General study findings and limits: Researchers report that around 29 CD8+ CDR3 sequences appeared in both patients and controls.

This clonotype was counted between two and nine times. Its antigen is not known. Sequencing involved patients with CD8+CD57+ cell expansion previously shown by flow cytometry. Trimming removed 5 bases at V and 1 base at J, with 5 bases between. This CDR3 is 12 amino acids long. The specimen was sorted CD4+, CD8+, or CD8+CD57+ T cells (not recorded which) from PBMCs. This chain joins TRBV12-3 or TRBV12-4 and TRBJ2-5; no clear D gene. The clonotype was recovered from a human donor with aplastic anemia. CDR3 DNA sequence: TGTGCCAGCAGTGCCGGCCAAGAGACCCAGTACTTC. Its translation: CASSAGQETQYF.